Listed below are T cell receptor beta chains from one sample, sequenced in a study of graft-versus-host responses after intestinal transplantation. Data came from immunoSEQ multiplex PCR; TCRdb stores just in-frame clones and leaves some out. The sample has about 150,000 clones, around 90% seen once. These receptors lack a known antigen. The starting material was unstimulated CD4+ T cells sorted from spleen or lymph node cells, obtained before intestinal transplant. These receptor sequences come from a human donor who received an intestinal transplant. Both conserved end residues are part of each CDR3. The order of the fields is J gene, V gene, CDR3 protein.

J: TRBJ2-1; V: TRBV7-7; CDR3: CASSLDSANEQFF
J: TRBJ2-1; V: TRBV18; CDR3: CASSLASGRVSEQFF
J: TRBJ1-1; V: TRBV6-6; CDR3: CASSYSGQGATEAFF
J: TRBJ1-3; V: TRBV19; CDR3: CASRGVGSGNTIYF
J: TRBJ2-1; V: TRBV7-7; CDR3: CASSFRVNEQFF
J: TRBJ2-1; V: TRBV19; CDR3: CASSIGPAGSSYNEQFF
J: TRBJ2-1; V: TRBV6-6; CDR3: CASKASPFNEQFF
J: TRBJ2-5; V: TRBV9; CDR3: CASSVRDKETQYF
J: TRBJ2-6; V: TRBV9; CDR3: CASSVLDSGANVLTF
J: TRBJ1-4; V: TRBV5-5; CDR3: CASSLIGAGGEKLFF
J: TRBJ2-7; V: TRBV5-1; CDR3: CASSSTGMLGDYEQYF
J: TRBJ2-1; V: TRBV5-4; CDR3: CASSLGTAERYNEQFF
J: TRBJ2-2; V: TRBV7-6; CDR3: CASRLEGPTGELFF
J: TRBJ2-1; V: TRBV7-7; CDR3: CASSLSPSGRGMGYNEQFF
J: TRBJ2-7; V: TRBV19; CDR3: CASSLAGVSYEQYF
J: TRBJ2-2; V: TRBV11-1; CDR3: CASSLTSGTGELFF
J: TRBJ2-1; V: TRBV4-2; CDR3: CASSPRERVDNEQFF
J: TRBJ2-3; V: TRBV9; CDR3: CASSVDAHIGTDTQYF
J: TRBJ2-5; V: TRBV4-3; CDR3: CASSHEVGRETQYF
J: TRBJ1-5; V: TRBV6-5; CDR3: CASSYATDGNQPQHF
J: TRBJ2-5; V: TRBV18; CDR3: CASSPRRAETQYF
J: TRBJ2-7; V: TRBV9; CDR3: CASSAGLAGGSINYEQYF
J: TRBJ1-2; V: TRBV11-1; CDR3: CASSLRGSQSNYGYTF
J: TRBJ1-2; V: TRBV7-2; CDR3: CASSPRQSGNGYTF
J: TRBJ2-3; V: TRBV6-5; CDR3: CASAIEGASTDTQYF
J: TRBJ2-6; V: TRBV28; CDR3: CASSLHFFGGKGSGANVLTF
J: TRBJ2-3; V: TRBV15; CDR3: CATSREQPSTDTQYF
J: TRBJ1-1; V: TRBV9; CDR3: CASSVEGVGTEAFF
J: TRBJ1-5; V: TRBV4-1; CDR3: CASSRQGSNQPQHF
J: TRBJ2-7; V: TRBV6-1; CDR3: CASSENFDSSYEQYF
J: TRBJ2-5; V: TRBV30; CDR3: CAWKGFETQYF
J: TRBJ2-1; V: TRBV7-9; CDR3: CASSSGTSGRGNEQFF
J: TRBJ2-7; V: TRBV10-1; CDR3: CASSPGGVGYEQYF
J: TRBJ1-5; V: TRBV28; CDR3: CASSNNQQGPKYQPQHF
J: TRBJ2-3; V: TRBV5-1; CDR3: CASSLGLAGGPGTDTQYF
J: TRBJ2-5; V: TRBV5-1; CDR3: CASSLLVWETQYF
J: TRBJ1-5; V: TRBV25-1; CDR3: CASRRGSQPQHF
J: TRBJ2-5; V: TRBV28; CDR3: CASSLEYLAEGQETQYF
J: TRBJ2-3; V: TRBV18; CDR3: CASSLGRADTQYF
J: TRBJ2-7; V: TRBV7-9; CDR3: CASSFGGLGYEQYF
J: TRBJ2-7; V: TRBV5-1; CDR3: CASSLGDRVSEQYF